This T cell receptor (beta chain) stems from a study of T cell responses to AZD1222 COVID-19 vaccine. Libraries were prepared by immunoSEQ multiplex PCR; TCRdb keeps only in-frame clonotypes and omits some of them. The sample shows about 150,000 clones, approximately 92% of them seen only once. Whether given at about 4 or about 12 weeks, second doses were pooled. Comments on this clone: Its antigen remains unknown.

Study-wide results and caveats: Females outnumbered males among donors, who were mostly white British; clonal diversity was possibly underestimated.

Germline assignment: CDR1 SGHVS and CDR2 FQNEAQ. The CDR3 covers 15 residues. V was clipped by 5 bases and J by 5 bases; unmatched bases: 9. This chain links TRBV7-8 with TRBJ1-2; 9 bases align to TRBD1. Sequenced here: peripheral blood, sampled 28 days after the second AZD1222 dose. The clonotype was recovered from an adult who received the AZD1222 COVID-19 vaccine. CDR3 region: CASSPYDRGIYGYTF. As DNA, the CDR3 is TGTGCCAGCAGCCCATACGACAGGGGGATATATGGCTACACCTTC.